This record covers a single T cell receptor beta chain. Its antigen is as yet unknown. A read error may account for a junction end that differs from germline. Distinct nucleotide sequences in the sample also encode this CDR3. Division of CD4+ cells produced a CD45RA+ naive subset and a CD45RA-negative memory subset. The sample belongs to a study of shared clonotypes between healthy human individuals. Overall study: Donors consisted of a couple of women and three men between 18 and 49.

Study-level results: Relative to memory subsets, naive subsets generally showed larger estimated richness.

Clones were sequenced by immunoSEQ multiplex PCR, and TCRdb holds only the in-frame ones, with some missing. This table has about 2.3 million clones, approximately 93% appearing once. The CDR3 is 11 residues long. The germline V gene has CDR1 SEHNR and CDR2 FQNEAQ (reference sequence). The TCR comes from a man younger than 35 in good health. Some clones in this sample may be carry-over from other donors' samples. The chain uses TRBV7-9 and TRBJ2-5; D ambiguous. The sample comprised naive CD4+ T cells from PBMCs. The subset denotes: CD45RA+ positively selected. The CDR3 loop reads CASLLTETQYF. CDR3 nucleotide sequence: TGCGCCAGCCTACTCACGGAGACCCAGTACTTC.